This TCR beta chain comes out of a study of human T cells and chemical hapten exposure. Study information: Small discrepancies in pooled library volume mainly accounted for the varying TCR yields per sample. General study results and limits: With alopecia, donors may have immune responses unlike healthy people's. Controls had significantly fewer large CDR3 similarity clusters than were formed by expanded TCRs.

Per germline, CDR1 DFQATT and CDR2 SNEGSKA (reference sequence). The V end lost 4 bases, the J end lost 2 bases, and 9 bases lay between the germline ends. This CDR3 has 14 amino acids. TCRdb analysed the RACE reads with MiXCR anew, one entry per CDR3 protein. The sample has roughly 90,000 distinct CDR3 sequences, about a tenth seen once. Time point defined: patch test 3, about 24 weeks after DPC sensitization. The treatment: therapeutic diphenylcyclopropenone sensitization with weekly scalp DPC. The study enrolled 18 to 70-year-old alopecia patients suitable for DPC. This clonotype was seen a handful of times. Its antigen is currently unknown.

The receptor was isolated from a woman in her 30s with alopecia areata. Some clones in this sample may be carry-over from other donors' samples. The sequences come from whole blood, collected in connection with sensitization to the hapten diphenylcyclopropenone (DPC). The V gene is TRBV20-1, the J gene TRBJ2-6; TRBD1 might be the D (6 bases). The CDR3 protein is CSAKTGTGANVLTF. The CDR3 DNA follows: TGCAGTGCTAAAACAGGGACTGGGGCCAACGTCCTGACTTTC.